Listed below are T cell receptor beta chains from one sample, sequenced in a study of T-cell memory formation after mild COVID-19. Using its own MiXCR run on the 5' RACE reads, TCRdb lists one record per CDR3 protein. This table holds some 440,000 distinct CDR3 sequences, roughly 23% found once. Sequencing was done on a sample of PBMCs or a T cell subset sorted from them (not recorded which). The receptors come from an adult woman who had mild COVID-19 (a few samples of this study predate the infection). Cell type and time point are not known. The CDR3 runs from the conserved cysteine through the conserved F or W. Each record gives: D gene, V gene, J gene, CDR3 protein. The D gene is left open where the match is weak.

.	TRBV10-3	TRBJ2-7	CAISEGSTYEQYF
TRBD1	TRBV2	TRBJ2-7	CASRPGDRGTYEQYF
.	TRBV5-1	TRBJ1-1	CASSLGTPGTEAFF
TRBD2	TRBV3-1	TRBJ2-3	CASFWTSGRSDTQYF
TRBD1	TRBV29-1	TRBJ1-1	CSADRGGEAFF
.	TRBV5-1	TRBJ2-1	CASSFGRGQHEQFF
.	TRBV7-9	TRBJ1-6	CASSLFASSYNSPLHF
.	TRBV2	TRBJ2-7	CASTGDGYEQYF
.	TRBV30	TRBJ2-2	CAWSGSATGELFF
TRBD2	TRBV2	TRBJ2-2	CASSDPTSGTGELFF
.	TRBV11-2	TRBJ2-2	CASSPGRVGELFF
.	TRBV25-1	TRBJ1-1	CASRAGDYNAEAFF
TRBD2	TRBV12-3/TRBV12-4	TRBJ2-1	CASSFLSGAIYNEQFF
TRBD2	TRBV12-3/TRBV12-4	TRBJ2-5	CASKTGTSNQETQYF
.	TRBV6-6	TRBJ2-5	CASSRDGGKGETQYF
TRBD1	TRBV5-5	TRBJ1-6	CASSRQGNNSPLHF
.	TRBV4-1	TRBJ2-7	CASSSGALSYEQYF
.	TRBV12-3/TRBV12-4	TRBJ1-2	CATWQGGYGYTF
TRBD1	TRBV7-8	TRBJ1-2	CASSSDRAYGYTF
.	TRBV7-2	TRBJ1-1	CASSLVITTEAFF
TRBD2	TRBV7-2	TRBJ2-4	CASSFPGGIQYF
.	TRBV4-1	TRBJ1-1	CASSHDQTLVVTEAFF